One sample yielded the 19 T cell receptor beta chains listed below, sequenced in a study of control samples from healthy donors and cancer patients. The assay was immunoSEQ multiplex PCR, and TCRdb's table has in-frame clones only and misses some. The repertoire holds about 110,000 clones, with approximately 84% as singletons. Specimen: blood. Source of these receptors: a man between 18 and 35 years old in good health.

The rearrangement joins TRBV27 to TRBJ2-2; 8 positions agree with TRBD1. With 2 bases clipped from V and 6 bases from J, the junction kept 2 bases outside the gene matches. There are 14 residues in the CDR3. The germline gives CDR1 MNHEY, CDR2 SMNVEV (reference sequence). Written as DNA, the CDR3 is TGTGCCAGCAGTTTAGGACAGGGTGCCGGGGAGCTGTTTTTT. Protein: CASSLGQGAGELFF.

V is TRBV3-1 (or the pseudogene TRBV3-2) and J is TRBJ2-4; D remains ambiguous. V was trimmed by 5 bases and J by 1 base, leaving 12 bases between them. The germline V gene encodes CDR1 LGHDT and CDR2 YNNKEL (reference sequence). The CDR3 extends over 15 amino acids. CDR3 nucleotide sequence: TGTGCCAGCAGCGAGAGGTTAAGGGCCAAAAACATTCAGTACTTC. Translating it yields CASSERLRAKNIQYF.

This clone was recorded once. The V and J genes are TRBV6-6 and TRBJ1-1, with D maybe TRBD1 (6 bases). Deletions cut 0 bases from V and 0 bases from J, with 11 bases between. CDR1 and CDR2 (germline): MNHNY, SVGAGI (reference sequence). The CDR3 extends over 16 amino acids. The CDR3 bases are TGTGCCAGCAGTTACTCATCGGGGGGCCTGAACACTGAAGCTTTCTTT. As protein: CASSYSSGGLNTEAFF.

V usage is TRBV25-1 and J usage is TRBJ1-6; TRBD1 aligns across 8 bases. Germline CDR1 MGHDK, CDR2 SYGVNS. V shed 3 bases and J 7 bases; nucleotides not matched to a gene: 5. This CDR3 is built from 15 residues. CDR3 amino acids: CASSDRTGRNSPLHF. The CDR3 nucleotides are TGTGCCAGCAGTGACCGGACAGGGCGCAATTCACCCCTCCACTTT.

DNA of the CDR3: TGCGCCAGCAGCCAGCGGCTAGCGGGGGGAAATACGCAGTATTTT. Amino acids: CASSQRLAGGNTQYF. J is TRBJ2-3 and V is TRBV4-3; 11 nucleotides match TRBD2. Germline V CDR1 and CDR2: LGHNA, YSLEER. The CDR3 sequence is 15 residues long. With 3 bases clipped from V and 7 bases from J, the junction kept 6 bases outside the gene matches.

CDR3 protein: CASSLVGAAGDTQYF. The CDR3 region has the DNA TGTGCCAGCAGCTTGGTGGGGGCCGCTGGAGATACGCAGTATTTT. The J gene is TRBJ2-3, the V gene TRBV5-6; weak D call: TRBD1 (6 bases). This CDR3 has 15 residues. CDR1 and CDR2 from the germline V gene are SGHDT and YYEEEE. Trimming left V 0 bases short and J 5 bases short, with 13 bases between.

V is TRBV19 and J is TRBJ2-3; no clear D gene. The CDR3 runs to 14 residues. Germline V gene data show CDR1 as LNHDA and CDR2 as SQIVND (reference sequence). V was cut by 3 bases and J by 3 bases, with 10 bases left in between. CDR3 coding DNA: TGTGCCAGTAGTATTAGGTCCGGAACAGATACGCAGTATTTT. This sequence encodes CASSIRSGTDTQYF. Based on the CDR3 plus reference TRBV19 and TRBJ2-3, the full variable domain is DGGITQSPKYLFRKEGQNVTLSCEQNLNHDAMYWYRQDPGQGLRLIYYSQIVNDFQKGDIAEGYSVSREKKESFPLTVTSAQKNPTAFYLCASSIRSGTDTQYFGPGTRLTVL.

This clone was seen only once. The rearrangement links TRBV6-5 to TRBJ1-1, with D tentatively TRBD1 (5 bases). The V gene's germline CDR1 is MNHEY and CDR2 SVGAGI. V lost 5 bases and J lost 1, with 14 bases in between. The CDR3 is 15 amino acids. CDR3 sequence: CASSRDLTTNTEAFF. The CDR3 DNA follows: TGTGCCAGCAGTCGGGACCTTACTACGAACACTGAAGCTTTCTTT.

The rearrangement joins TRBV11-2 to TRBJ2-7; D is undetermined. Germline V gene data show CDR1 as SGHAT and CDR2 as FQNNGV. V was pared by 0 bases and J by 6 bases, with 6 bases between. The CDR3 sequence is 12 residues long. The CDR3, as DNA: TGTGCCAGCAGCTTAGATCTGGTCGAGCAGTACTTC. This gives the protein CASSLDLVEQYF.

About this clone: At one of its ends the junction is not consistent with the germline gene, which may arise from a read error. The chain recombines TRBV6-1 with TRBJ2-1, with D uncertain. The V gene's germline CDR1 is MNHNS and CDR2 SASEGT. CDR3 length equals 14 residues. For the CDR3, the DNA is TGTGCCAGCAGTGATTTGGGCACTTACAGTGAGCAGTTCTTC. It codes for CASSDLGTYSEQFF.

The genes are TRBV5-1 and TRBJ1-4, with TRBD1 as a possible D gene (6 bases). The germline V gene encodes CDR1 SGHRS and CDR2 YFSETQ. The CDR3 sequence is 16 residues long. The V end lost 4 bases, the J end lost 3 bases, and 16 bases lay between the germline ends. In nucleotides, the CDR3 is TGCGCCAGCAGCCGGGGAACCGACAGGCCTAATGAAAAACTGTTTTTT. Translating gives CASSRGTDRPNEKLFF.

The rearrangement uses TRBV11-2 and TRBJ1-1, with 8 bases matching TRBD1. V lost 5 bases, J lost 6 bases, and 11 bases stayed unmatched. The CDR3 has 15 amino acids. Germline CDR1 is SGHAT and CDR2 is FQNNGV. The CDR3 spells CASSLGQGFRAEAFF. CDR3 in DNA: TGTGCCAGCAGCCTCGGACAGGGTTTTAGAGCTGAAGCTTTCTTT.

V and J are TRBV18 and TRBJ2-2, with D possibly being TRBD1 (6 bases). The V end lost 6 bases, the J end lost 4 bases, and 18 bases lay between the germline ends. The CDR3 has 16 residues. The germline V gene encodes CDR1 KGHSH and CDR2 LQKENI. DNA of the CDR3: TGTGCCAGCTCTGCCACGACAGGCTTCGGCACCGGGGAGCTGTTTTTT. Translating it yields CASSATTGFGTGELFF. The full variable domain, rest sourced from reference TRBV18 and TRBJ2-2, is NAGVMQNPRHLVRRRGQEARLRCSPMKGHSHVYWYRQLPEEGLKFMVYLQKENIIDESGMPKERFSAEFPKEGPSILRIQQVVRGDSAAYFCASSATTGFGTGELFFGEGSRLTVL.

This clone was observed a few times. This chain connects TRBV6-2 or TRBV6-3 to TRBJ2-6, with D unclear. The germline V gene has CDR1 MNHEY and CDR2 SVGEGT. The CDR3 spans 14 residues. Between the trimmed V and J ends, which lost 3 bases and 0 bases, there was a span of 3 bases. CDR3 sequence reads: CASSYFSGANVLTF. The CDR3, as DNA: TGTGCCAGCAGTTATTTCTCTGGGGCCAACGTCCTGACTTTC.

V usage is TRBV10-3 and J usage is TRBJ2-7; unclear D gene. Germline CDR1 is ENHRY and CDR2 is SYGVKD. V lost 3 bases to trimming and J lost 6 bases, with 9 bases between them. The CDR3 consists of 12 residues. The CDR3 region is CAISDPPPEQYF. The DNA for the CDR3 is TGTGCCATCAGTGACCCACCCCCCGAGCAGTACTTC.

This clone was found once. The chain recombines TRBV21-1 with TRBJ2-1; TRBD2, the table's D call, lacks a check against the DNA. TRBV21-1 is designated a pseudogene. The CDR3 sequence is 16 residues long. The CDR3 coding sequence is TGTGCCAGCAGCAAAGTTGGCGGTGACTCCTACAATGAGCAGTTCTTC. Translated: CASSKVGGDSYNEQFF.

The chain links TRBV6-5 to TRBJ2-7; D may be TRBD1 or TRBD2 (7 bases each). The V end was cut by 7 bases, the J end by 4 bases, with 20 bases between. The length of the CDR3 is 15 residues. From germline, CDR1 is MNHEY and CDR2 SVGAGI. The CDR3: CASTGGEGARYEQYF. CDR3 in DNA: TGTGCCAGCACCGGAGGGGAGGGGGCCAGATACGAGCAGTACTTC.

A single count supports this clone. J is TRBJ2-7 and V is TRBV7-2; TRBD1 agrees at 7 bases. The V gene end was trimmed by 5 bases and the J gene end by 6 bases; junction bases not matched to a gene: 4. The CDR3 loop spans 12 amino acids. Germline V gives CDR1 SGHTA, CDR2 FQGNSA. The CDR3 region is CASSLTGAEQYF. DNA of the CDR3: TGTGCCAGCAGCCTTACAGGGGCCGAGCAGTACTTC.

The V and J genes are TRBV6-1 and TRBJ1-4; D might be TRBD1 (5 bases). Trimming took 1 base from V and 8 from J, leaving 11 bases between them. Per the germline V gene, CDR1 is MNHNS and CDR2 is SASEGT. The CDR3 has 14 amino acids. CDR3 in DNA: TGTGCCAGCAGTGAAGGCCAGGGATTGGAAAAACTGTTTTTT. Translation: CASSEGQGLEKLFF.